This T cell receptor beta chain stems from a study of T-cell reconstitution after alpha-beta-depleted transplantation in children. Findings of the study overall: There were reportedly several hundred expanded graft clones from which alpha-beta T cells came about two months after transplant.

The TCRbeta library was prepared with unique molecular identifiers. MiXCR, applied by TCRdb to the PCR reads, yields one record per CDR3 protein. Counted here are around 580,000 distinct CDR3 sequences, more than 20% occurring once; the ten biggest clones make up around a third. Remarks on this clonotype: What it recognizes is unknown.

The CDR3 runs 12 residues. V was shortened by 3 bases and J by 9 bases, with 9 bases between the two germline ends. This receptor was obtained from a boy younger than two with Wiskott-Aldrich syndrome, due to receive a stem cell transplant. J is TRBJ2-1 and V is TRBV12-3 or TRBV12-4; D assignment may be TRBD1 or TRBD2 (6 bases each). This material consisted of PBMCs, taken before TCRalphabeta/CD19-depleted stem cell transplant. CDR3 region: CASSLGGSEQFF. DNA for the CDR3: TGTGCCAGCAGTTTGGGGGGCAGTGAGCAGTTCTTC.